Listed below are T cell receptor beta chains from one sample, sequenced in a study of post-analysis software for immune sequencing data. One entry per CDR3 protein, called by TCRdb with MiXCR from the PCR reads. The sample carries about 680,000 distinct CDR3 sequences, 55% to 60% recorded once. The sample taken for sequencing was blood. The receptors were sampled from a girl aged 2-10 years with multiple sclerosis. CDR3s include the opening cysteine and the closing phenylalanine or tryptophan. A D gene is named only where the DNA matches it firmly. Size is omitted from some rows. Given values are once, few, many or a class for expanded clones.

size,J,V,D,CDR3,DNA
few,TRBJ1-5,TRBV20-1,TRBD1,CSARSDRVGSNQPQHF,TGCAGTGCTAGATCGGACAGGGTGGGAAGCAATCAGCCCCAGCATTTT
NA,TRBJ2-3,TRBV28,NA,CASSWALAGAVRTDTQYF,TGTGCCAGCAGTTGGGCCCTTGCGGGGGCGGTGCGCACAGATACGCAGTATTTT
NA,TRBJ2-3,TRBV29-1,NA,CSVVPGGRTDTQYF,TGCAGCGTTGTTCCTGGTGGACGCACAGATACGCAGTATTTT
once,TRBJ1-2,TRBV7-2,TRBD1,CASSLAGQGGYGYTF,TGTGCCAGCAGCTTAGCAGGACAGGGCGGGTATGGCTACACCTTC
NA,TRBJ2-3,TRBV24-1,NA,CATSDPDAGGTDTQYF,TGTGCCACCAGTGATCCAGACGCGGGCGGCACAGATACGCAGTATTTT
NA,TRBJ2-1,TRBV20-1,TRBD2,CSARDGRTSVSYNEQFF,TGCAGTGCTAGAGATGGTAGGACTAGCGTCTCCTACAATGAGCAGTTCTTC
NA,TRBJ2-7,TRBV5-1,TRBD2,CASSFTGLAGYEQYF,TGCGCCAGCAGCTTCACTGGACTAGCGGGATACGAGCAGTACTTC
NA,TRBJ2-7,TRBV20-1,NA,CSAKDLRGREQYF,TGCAGTGCCAAGGATTTGAGGGGTCGGGAGCAGTACTTC
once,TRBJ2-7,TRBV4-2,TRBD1,CASSPTGGFYEQYF,TGTGCCAGCAGCCCAACAGGGGGGTTCTACGAGCAGTACTTC
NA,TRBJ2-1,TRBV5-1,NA,CASSLGGELYNEQFF,TGCGCCAGCAGCTTGGGGGGGGAGCTCTACAATGAGCAGTTCTTC
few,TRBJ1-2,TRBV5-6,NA,CASSLDRAEGYTF,TGTGCCAGCAGCTTGGACAGGGCAGAAGGCTACACCTTC
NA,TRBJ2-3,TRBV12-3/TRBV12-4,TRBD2,CASSSAGLHTDTQYF,TGTGCCAGCAGTTCAGCGGGGCTGCACACAGATACGCAGTATTTT
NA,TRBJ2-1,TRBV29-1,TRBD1,CSVVGQTANERFF,TGCAGCGTTGTGGGACAGACGGCTAATGAGCGGTTCTTC
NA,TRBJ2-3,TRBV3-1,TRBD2,CASSQETSRATDTQYF,TGTGCCAGCAGCCAAGAGACTAGCAGGGCCACAGATACGCAGTATTTT
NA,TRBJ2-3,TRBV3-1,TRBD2,CASSRTPGLAGFATDTQYF,TGTGCCAGCAGCCGGACCCCGGGACTAGCGGGTTTTGCCACAGATACGCAGTATTTT
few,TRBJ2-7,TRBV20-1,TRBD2,CSALAGPLREQYF,TGCAGTGCCTTAGCGGGGCCCCTTCGGGAGCAGTACTTC
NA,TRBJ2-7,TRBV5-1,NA,CASSLFSGRAYEQYF,TGCGCCAGCAGCTTGTTTAGCGGTCGAGCCTACGAGCAGTACTTC
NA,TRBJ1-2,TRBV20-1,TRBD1,CSARGPGQGFYGYTF,TGCAGTGCTAGAGGGCCGGGACAGGGATTCTATGGCTACACCTTC
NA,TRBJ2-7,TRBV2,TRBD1,CASTEDRGYEQYF,TGTGCCAGCACCGAAGACAGGGGCTACGAGCAGTACTTC
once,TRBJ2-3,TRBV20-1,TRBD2,CSASPLAGEGNTQYF,TGCAGCGCTAGCCCTTTAGCGGGAGAAGGGAATACGCAGTATTTT
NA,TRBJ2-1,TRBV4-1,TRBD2,CASSQEELLAGGLNEQFF,TGCGCCAGCAGCCAAGAGGAGTTGCTAGCGGGGGGGTTGAATGAGCAGTTCTTC
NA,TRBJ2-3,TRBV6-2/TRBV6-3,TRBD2,CASSYPTSGGTSTDTQYF,TGTGCCAGCAGTTACCCCACTAGCGGGGGGACTAGCACAGATACGCAGTATTTT
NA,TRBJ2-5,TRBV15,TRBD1,CATSSRGQGETQYF,TGTGCCACCAGCTCCAGGGGGCAAGGCGAGACCCAGTACTTC
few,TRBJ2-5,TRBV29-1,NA,CSVGDGGETQYF,TGCAGCGTTGGTGACGGAGGAGAGACCCAGTACTTC
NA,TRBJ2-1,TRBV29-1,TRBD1,CSVEARTGYGSYNEQFF,TGCAGCGTTGAAGCCCGGACAGGGTATGGGTCCTACAATGAGCAGTTCTTC
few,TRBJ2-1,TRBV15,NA,CATSRVVSSYNEQFF,TGTGCCACCAGCAGAGTTGTGAGCTCCTACAATGAGCAGTTCTTC
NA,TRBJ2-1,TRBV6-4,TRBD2,CASSGSGGGPEEQFF,TGTGCCAGCAGTGGTAGCGGGGGGGGCCCTGAAGAGCAGTTCTTC
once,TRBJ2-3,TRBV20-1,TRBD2,CSANGGADSFTDTQYF,TGCAGTGCTAACGGGGGGGCCGACTCATTCACAGATACGCAGTATTTT
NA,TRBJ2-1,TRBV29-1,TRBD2,CSVIETSELYNEQFF,TGCAGCGTTATAGAAACTAGCGAGCTCTACAATGAGCAGTTCTTC
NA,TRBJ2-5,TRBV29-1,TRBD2,CSVEGPGGEETQYF,TGCAGCGTTGAAGGCCCGGGGGGGGAGGAGACCCAGTACTTC
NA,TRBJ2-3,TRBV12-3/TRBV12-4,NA,CASRRGGTQYF,TGTGCCAGCAGGAGGGGAGGTACGCAGTATTTT
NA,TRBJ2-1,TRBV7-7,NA,CAVGYSEQFF,TGTGCTGTGGGGTACAGTGAGCAGTTCTTC
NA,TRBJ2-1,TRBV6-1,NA,CASIAGTSSYNEQFF,TGTGCCAGCATTGCAGGGACCAGCTCCTACAATGAGCAGTTCTTC
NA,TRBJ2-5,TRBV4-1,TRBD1,CASSQDDRVLGQETQYF,TGCGCCAGCAGCCAAGACGACAGGGTTCTAGGGCAAGAGACCCAGTACTTC
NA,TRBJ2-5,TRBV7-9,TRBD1,CASHRGVETQYF,TGTGCCAGCCACAGGGGTGTCGAGACCCAGTACTTC
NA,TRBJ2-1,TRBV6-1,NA,CASSRGDRGTSGLYNEQFF,TGTGCCAGCAGCAGGGGGGACAGGGGAACTAGCGGGCTGTACAATGAGCAGTTCTTC
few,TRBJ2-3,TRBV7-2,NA,CASSLAPQVQKVTDTQYF,TGTGCCAGCAGCTTAGCCCCACAGGTTCAGAAGGTGACAGATACGCAGTATTTT
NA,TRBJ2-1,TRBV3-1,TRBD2,CASSQGAAGGYEQFF,TGTGCCAGCAGTCAAGGGGCAGCGGGAGGGTATGAGCAGTTCTTC
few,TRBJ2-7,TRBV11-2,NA,CASSLVWGEGKYF,TGTGCCAGCAGCTTAGTTTGGGGCGAGGGGAAGTACTTC
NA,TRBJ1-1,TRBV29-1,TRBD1,CSVEVDRAEAFF,TGCAGCGTTGAGGTCGACAGGGCTGAAGCTTTCTTT